One and the same sample provided the 8 T cell receptor beta chains below, sequenced in a study of early stage breast cancer tumors. This table comes from immunoSEQ multiplex PCR, and its TCRdb copy is limited to in-frame clones, with some not included. The sample yields 5,000 to 5,500 clones, approximately 70% seen once. Sequenced input: normal breast tissue next to the tumor. The origin of the receptors is a person aged 55 to 75 with breast cancer.

The chain has TRBV29-1 and TRBJ1-2, with 7 bases fitting TRBD1. Germline CDR1 is SQVTM and CDR2 is ANQGSEA. The V and J ends lost 5 bases and 4 bases, in that order; junction bases with no gene match: 7. The CDR3 runs 13 residues. DNA of the CDR3: TGCAGCGTTCTAAGGGGGACAGTCTATGGCTACACCTTC. Translated: CSVLRGTVYGYTF.

The CDR3 spells CASRFGQARDEQYF. The CDR3 region has the DNA TGTGCCAGCAGATTCGGACAGGCTAGGGACGAGCAGTACTTC. This chain links TRBV6-5 with TRBJ2-7, with TRBD1 matching 7 bases. Germline V gene lookup returns CDR1 MNHEY and CDR2 SVGAGI. The CDR3 contains 14 residues. The V and J ends lost 6 bases and 5 bases, in that order; junction bases with no gene match: 10.

This clone has only a few counts. The V call is TRBV5-6, the J call TRBJ2-3; D gene uncertain. The germline V and J ends were trimmed by 4 bases and 5 bases, with 8 bases remaining between them. The CDR3 length is 12 residues. CDR1 and CDR2 from the germline V gene are SGHDT and YYEEEE. CDR3 in DNA: TGTGCCAGCAGCCCCGTCGGAGATACGCAGTATTTT. This encodes CASSPVGDTQYF. Filled out from reference TRBV5-6 and TRBJ2-3, the complete variable domain reads DAGVTQSPTHLIKTRGQQVTLRCSPKSGHDTVSWYQQALGQGPQFIFQYYEEEERQRGNFPDRFSGHQFPNYSSELNVNALLLGDSALYLCASSPVGDTQYFGPGTRLTVL.

The rearrangement joins TRBV27 to TRBJ2-3, with D unresolved. The ends were cut back, 8 bases at V and 2 bases at J, with 11 bases in the middle. CDR3 length equals 13 residues. The V gene's germline CDR1 is MNHEY and CDR2 SMNVEV (reference sequence). The CDR3 nucleotides are TGTGCCAGCGGAATGCGAACCACAGATACGCAGTATTTT. Amino acids: CASGMRTTDTQYF.

The chain couples TRBV5-4 to TRBJ2-1, with D perhaps TRBD1 or TRBD2 (6 bases each). The CDR3 has 16 residues. The V gene's germline CDR1 is SGHNT and CDR2 YYREEE (reference sequence). The V end was cut by 0 bases, the J end by 0 bases, with 10 bases between. The CDR3 DNA follows: TGTGCCAGCAGCTTGGGAGGGGGAGGCTCCTACAATGAGCAGTTCTTC. This translates into CASSLGGGGSYNEQFF.

The CDR3 sequence is CASSLPGLKQYF. For the CDR3, the DNA is TGTGCCAGCAGTTTACCAGGGTTGAAGCAGTACTTC. This chain links TRBV27 with TRBJ2-7; D possibly corresponds to TRBD1 (5 bases). The CDR3 consists of 12 residues. Trimming pared 2 bases from V and 8 bases from J, leaving 10 bases between. CDR1 and CDR2 (germline): MNHEY, SMNVEV (reference sequence).

This clone occurred a few times. The chain combines TRBV19 with TRBJ2-1; 12 bases line up with TRBD1. Germline V gives CDR1 LNHDA, CDR2 SQIVND (reference sequence). The CDR3 runs to 15 residues. V dropped 5 bases and J dropped 10; count of bases not matched to a gene: 9. The CDR3 here is CASSDRDRGQYEQFF. CDR3 DNA: TGTGCCAGTAGTGATAGGGACAGGGGGCAGTACGAGCAGTTCTTC. The whole variable domain, remainder taken from reference TRBV19 and TRBJ2-1, is DGGITQSPKYLFRKEGQNVTLSCEQNLNHDAMYWYRQDPGQGLRLIYYSQIVNDFQKGDIAEGYSVSREKKESFPLTVTSAQKNPTAFYLCASSDRDRGQYEQFFGPGTRLTVL.

The rearrangement uses TRBV30 and TRBJ1-1; 8 nucleotides agree with TRBD1. This CDR3 is 14 amino acids long. V dropped 3 bases and J dropped 5; count of bases not matched to a gene: 8. CDR1 and CDR2 (germline): GTSNPN, SVGIG (reference sequence). The CDR3 DNA reads as TGTGCCTGGAGGTCGTCAGGGGGCCGGACTGAAGCTTTCTTT. It is translated as CAWRSSGGRTEAFF.